This paragraph reports one T cell receptor (beta chain). This sample is drawn from a study of neurological immune-mediated disorders. The overall study: For the 34 multiple sclerosis patients, the disease was relapsing-remitting in about 30 and secondary progressive in 3.

With 10-nucleotide random UMIs included, cDNA was synthesized by 5'RACE. In TCRdb, the 5' RACE reads were re-called with MiXCR into one record per CDR3 protein. Here the sample spans around 46,000 distinct CDR3 sequences, 3.5% to 5.5% being singletons. A total of 2 million PBMCs stored at -80 degrees C provided the unsorted libraries. The clonotype was recovered from an older woman with multiple sclerosis. Sequencing input: PBMCs.

The CDR3 is CASSPESKETQYF. As DNA, the CDR3 is TGTGCCAGCTCACCAGAAAGCAAAGAGACCCAGTACTTC. The chain has TRBV18 and TRBJ2-5; D is unresolved. The ends were cut back, 2 bases at V and 3 bases at J, with 7 bases in the middle. CDR3 size: 13 residues. Germline CDR1 KGHSH, CDR2 LQKENI.